A selection of T cell receptor beta chains follows, all from one sample in a study of neurological immune-mediated disorders. Each CDR3 protein is one row after TCRdb ran MiXCR on the 5' RACE reads. The sample contains approximately 65,000 distinct CDR3 sequences, under 5% of which appear only once. The source material was PBMCs. The receptors derive from a man in his fifties or sixties with multiple sclerosis. Each CDR3 is given with its conserved first and last residue. D genes are given only for firm matches. The size field is filled for only some rows; it gives once, few, many or a size class.

clone size	V gene	D gene	J gene	CDR3 protein	CDR3 DNA
many	TRBV12-3/TRBV12-4	.	TRBJ2-7	CASSWGGRYEQYF	TGTGCCAGCAGTTGGGGCGGCCGCTACGAGCAGTACTTC
many	TRBV3-1	.	TRBJ1-1	CASSHPKSKATEAFF	TGTGCCAGCAGCCACCCTAAGAGTAAGGCCACTGAAGCTTTCTTT
many	TRBV11-2	.	TRBJ1-3	CASSERRTVGNTIYF	TGTGCCAGCAGCGAACGTCGGACAGTTGGAAACACCATATATTTT
many	TRBV6-6	TRBD1	TRBJ1-2	CASSYSGTDGYTF	TGTGCCAGCAGTTACTCGGGGACAGATGGCTACACCTTC
many	TRBV10-2	TRBD2	TRBJ2-2	CARSSSGTSGGAGELFF	TGCGCCAGGAGTTCATCCGGGACTAGCGGGGGGGCCGGGGAGCTGTTTTTT
many	TRBV7-6	.	TRBJ2-5	CASNIPGPQETQYF	TGTGCCAGCAACATTCCGGGGCCACAAGAGACCCAGTACTTC
many	TRBV5-1	.	TRBJ2-1	CASSALSAGSYNEQFF	TGCGCCAGCAGCGCACTGTCGGCAGGTTCCTACAATGAGCAGTTCTTC
many	TRBV10-3	.	TRBJ2-3	CASATDTDTQYF	TGTGCCAGTGCTACCGACACAGATACGCAGTATTTT
many	TRBV5-1	.	TRBJ2-7	CASSAGPDYEQYF	TGCGCCAGCAGCGCGGGCCCGGATTACGAGCAGTACTTC
.	TRBV20-1	TRBD1	TRBJ2-1	CSAHFPVTGRSYNEQFF	TGCAGTGCTCACTTCCCCGTGACAGGGCGCTCCTACAATGAGCAGTTCTTC
few	TRBV12-3/TRBV12-4	TRBD1	TRBJ2-1	CASSPGTGVKDEQFF	TGTGCCAGCAGTCCCGGGACAGGGGTTAAAGATGAGCAGTTCTTC
.	TRBV12-3/TRBV12-4	.	TRBJ1-1	CASSFNTLARGDTEAFF	TGTGCCAGCAGTTTCAATACCCTGGCCCGGGGGGACACTGAAGCTTTCTTT
many	TRBV20-1	.	TRBJ2-5	CSVLRPETQYF	TGCAGTGTCCTGAGGCCGGAGACCCAGTACTTC
.	TRBV7-9	.	TRBJ1-5	CASSLTESNQPQHF	TGTGCCAGCAGCTTAACAGAAAGCAATCAGCCCCAGCATTTT
many	TRBV12-3/TRBV12-4	.	TRBJ2-7	CASGLGGSSYEQYF	TGTGCCAGCGGACTGGGGGGTAGCTCCTACGAGCAGTACTTC
many	TRBV5-1	TRBD1	TRBJ1-5	CASSIGQDPNQPQHF	TGCGCCAGCAGCATTGGACAGGACCCCAATCAGCCCCAGCATTTT